This is a list of T cell receptor beta chains from one sample in a study of blood T cell repertoires in COVID-19. Repertoires were generated with immunoSEQ multiplex PCR, while TCRdb's copy carries only in-frame clones and drops some. Of some 400,000 clones listed, about 90% are singletons. The sample comprised PBMCs or T cells enriched from blood (not recorded which). These receptors were obtained from a man under 40 who had recovered from COVID-19. The CDR3 runs from the conserved cysteine through the conserved F or W. The order of the fields is V gene, CDR3 protein.

v_gene: TRBV4-2
CDR3aa: CASSRETGDEKLFF

v_gene: TRBV12-5
CDR3aa: CASGRRDRVDEQFF

v_gene: TRBV19
CDR3aa: CASSRAGASNQPQHF

v_gene: TRBV20-1
CDR3aa: CSAVLKTQYF

v_gene: TRBV25-1
CDR3aa: CASSEGQSNTGELFF

v_gene: TRBV19
CDR3aa: CASSTMRVQPQHF

v_gene: TRBV5-1
CDR3aa: CASSPGQGSYEQYF

v_gene: TRBV7-6
CDR3aa: CASSLAAGSYEQYF

v_gene: TRBV10-3
CDR3aa: CATAPTSGGYEQFF

v_gene: TRBV27
CDR3aa: CASRPGLSSYNSPLHF

v_gene: TRBV18
CDR3aa: CASSPEGYIGQDSPLHF

v_gene: TRBV10-3
CDR3aa: CAISESTSGPSYEQYF

v_gene: TRBV25-1
CDR3aa: CASRAGLYGYTF

v_gene: TRBV7-7
CDR3aa: CASSVRDRGVPGELFF

v_gene: TRBV4-1
CDR3aa: CASSLREHNSPLHF

v_gene: TRBV19
CDR3aa: CAGGVSGNQPQHF

v_gene: TRBV10-1
CDR3aa: CASSDGGAGDTQYF

v_gene: TRBV3-1/TRBV3-2
CDR3aa: CASSQDGRAMETQYF

v_gene: TRBV25-1
CDR3aa: CASRNGGDLGYTF

v_gene: TRBV5-6
CDR3aa: CASSFSSGAGEQYF

v_gene: TRBV19
CDR3aa: CASTPLAAARNEKLFF

v_gene: TRBV10-1
CDR3aa: CASSDHSRGGTEAFF

v_gene: TRBV12-3/TRBV12-4
CDR3aa: CASSSTGDQPQHF

v_gene: TRBV19
CDR3aa: CASRVGTGHDSNTEAFF

v_gene: TRBV5-1
CDR3aa: CASSPDRNYEQYF

v_gene: TRBV7-2
CDR3aa: CASSLGPEVRGSIFTEAFF

v_gene: TRBV21-1
CDR3aa: CASSKREPGQGVEKLFF

v_gene: TRBV20-1
CDR3aa: CSVSDNEKLFF

v_gene: TRBV10-3
CDR3aa: CAISATGDQPQHF

v_gene: TRBV9
CDR3aa: CASQQGSEQFF

v_gene: TRBV15
CDR3aa: CATSRGAGELFF

v_gene: TRBV11-2
CDR3aa: CASSYGTGYGYTF

v_gene: TRBV19
CDR3aa: CASRSFTGIQETQYF